This T cell receptor (beta chain) emerged from a study of siplizumab effects on memory and regulatory T cells. The CDR3 is made up of 14 amino acids. Trimming left V 5 bases short and J 8 bases short, with 15 bases between. Germline-derived CDR1 and CDR2 are MNHEY and SMNVEV (reference sequence). Only in-frame clones appear in the TCRdb table, and some are missing; sequencing was by immunoSEQ multiplex PCR. Found here are some 110,000 clones, about 94% of them singletons; the top ten hold around 1.7%. The J gene is TRBJ1-4, the V gene TRBV27, with D possibly TRBD1 on 6 matching bases. Sequences were obtained from non-Treg CD4+ T cells sorted from blood. The receptor's source is a human donor in good health. The CDR3 is CASSRTGFYEKLFF. As DNA, the CDR3 is TGTGCCAGCAGTAGAACAGGGTTCTACGAAAAACTGTTTTTT.